This T cell receptor beta chain originates from a study of CD4 T cells in relation to SARS-CoV-2 and coronaviruses (dated by TCRdb to the early 2020s). Describing the broader study: In the ViraFEST assay, PBMCs were grown with antigen for roughly ten days, and TCR beta CDR3s were then sequenced to identify antigen-specific clonal expansions. The negative reference condition was either a culture with an HIV-1 Nef peptide pool or a culture with no peptide. Shared crossreactive spike epitopes were mapped to their HLA restriction using patient-derived lymphoblastoid cell lines. Memory CD4+ T cell crossreactivity between SARS-CoV-2 and common cold coronavirus spike proteins was assessed at the TCR clonotype level in the study. The Adaptive Biotechnologies TCR-sequencing kit was used to sequence samples from a few pre-COVID donors and the naive versus memory experiments, while other data came from Illumina-based sequencing. Expansion assays from other donors in the study were sequenced with a different, Illumina-based TCR-beta assay. Study-level results and caveats: Crossreactivity analysis was centred on spike protein, so crossreactivity against other viral proteins was not assessed. Memory CD4+ clonotypes crossrecognizing SARS-CoV-2 and at least one common cold coronavirus spike were found in roughly 65% of donors. Compared with monoreactive clones, crossreactive clones had significantly weaker SARS-CoV-2-driven expansion, a result consistent with antigenic imprinting. Small numbers of patients and of tested TCRs were a limitation of the study. No donor contributed both pre-pandemic and post-infection samples, which limited tracing the source of pre-existing responses.

Libraries were prepared through the immunoSEQ multiplex PCR assay. The source study handled its data this way. During preprocessing, nonproductive sequences were removed, as were CDR3s that did not start with C, did not end with F or W, or were shorter than 7 amino acids. Antigen-specific clonotypes were called with the MANAFEST web app, based on expansion relative to reference and other culture wells. A clone counted as positive if significantly expanded in 2 of 3 replicate wells versus the reference culture at FDR below 0.05. To be called positive, a clone also had to show significant expansion compared with every other tandem well and an odds ratio greater than 5. Pairwise Levenshtein distance, computed with the stringdist R package after three terminal residues were trimmed from each end, was used as the measure of CDR3 homology. The table was pulled from immuneACCESS by TCRdb, which kept in-frame rearrangements only. Such tables lose some clones; where checked, under half of the loss comes from unresolved V genes, and the rest has no known cause. That table supplies the V and J calls and clone size; D and trimming were determined from the DNA. The sample table contains around 16,000 clones; only one count was recorded for around 77% of them. About a tenth of the sample lies in the top ten.

There are 13 amino acids in the CDR3, from cysteine to phenylalanine inclusive. Only the CDR3 region is kept as DNA, spanning 39 bases read in frame from base 1. V loses 4 bases, J loses 1 base, and the germline ends lie 7 bases apart. CDR1 and CDR2, per the germline V gene, are SNHLY and FYNNEI. CD4+ T cells from unexposed donors were collected before the COVID-19 pandemic (2011-2018). After approximately 11 days of culture, CD4+ T cells were isolated with the EasySep CD4+ T cell isolation kit. As far as cell numbers permitted, CD4+ T cells from unexposed donors were tested for reactivity against SARS-CoV-2 S and N as well as four spike pools from common cold coronaviruses. Each well held millions of PBMCs cultured in IMDM containing 5% human AB serum and roughly 10 IU/ml IL-2. Half of the culture medium was replaced with fresh IL-2-containing medium on days 3 and 7. In general, every peptide culture condition was set up in three replicate wells. Leukapheresis product for the unexposed donors was bought commercially. Ficoll-Paque PLUS gradient centrifugation was used to isolate PBMCs from leukapheresis product or whole blood. PBMCs were either used fresh in the expansion assay or cryopreserved at -140 degrees C. The QIAamp Micro DNA Kit was used to extract genomic DNA from the CD4+ T cells.

This clone was observed a few times. Which antigen it targets is not known. The input lacks base qualities; no much larger clone sits a single base away. This receptor was identified in a human donor in good health. In this chain, TRBV2 is recombined with TRBJ1-1; the D gene identity is not certain. The sample consisted of CD4+ T cells from PBMCs, cultured in vitro. Here the CDR3 is given as CASSGEANTEAFF. In nucleotide form, the sequence is TGTGCCAGCAGTGGAGAGGCGAACACTGAAGCTTTCTTT. Beyond the CDR3, the reference TRBV2 and TRBJ1-1 genes provide the residues; the full variable domain reads: EPEVTQTPSHQVTQMGQEVILRCVPISNHLYFYWYRQILGQKVEFLVSFYNNEISEKSEIFDDQFSVERPDGSNFTLKIRSTKLEDSAMYFCASSGEANTEAFFGQGTRLTVV.